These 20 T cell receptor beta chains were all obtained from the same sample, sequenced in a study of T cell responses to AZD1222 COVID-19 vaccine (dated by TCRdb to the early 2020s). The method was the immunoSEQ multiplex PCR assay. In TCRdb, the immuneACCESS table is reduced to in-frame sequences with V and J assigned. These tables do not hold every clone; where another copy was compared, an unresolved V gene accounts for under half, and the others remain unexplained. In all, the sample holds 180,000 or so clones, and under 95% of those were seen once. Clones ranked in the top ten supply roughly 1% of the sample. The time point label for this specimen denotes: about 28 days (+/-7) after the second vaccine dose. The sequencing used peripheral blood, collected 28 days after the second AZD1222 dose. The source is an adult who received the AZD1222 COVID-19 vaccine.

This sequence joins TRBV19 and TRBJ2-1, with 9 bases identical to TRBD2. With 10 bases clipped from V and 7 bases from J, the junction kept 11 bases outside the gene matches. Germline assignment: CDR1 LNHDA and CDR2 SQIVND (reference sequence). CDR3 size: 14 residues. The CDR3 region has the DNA TGTGCCACCCATTACGGCGGGGGGGCGAATGAGCAGTTCTTC. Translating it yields CATHYGGGANEQFF.

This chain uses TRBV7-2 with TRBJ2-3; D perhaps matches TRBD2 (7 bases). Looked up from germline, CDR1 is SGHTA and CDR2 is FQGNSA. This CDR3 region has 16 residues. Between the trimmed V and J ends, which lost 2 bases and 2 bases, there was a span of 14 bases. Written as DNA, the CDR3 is TGTGCCAGCAGCTTATTTGGGGGGGGCTCCACAGATACGCAGTATTTT. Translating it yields CASSLFGGGSTDTQYF.

In nucleotides, the CDR3 is TGTGCCAGCAGCTTCCGGGGACTAGCGGGGTCCGATACGCAGTATTTT. This gives the protein CASSFRGLAGSDTQYF. The chain employs TRBV7-6 and TRBJ2-3; 13 bases are a match to TRBD2. CDR3 length: 16 amino acids. V lost 3 bases to trimming and J lost 6 bases; unmatched junction nucleotides: 6. Looked up from germline, CDR1 is SGHVS and CDR2 is FNYEAQ.

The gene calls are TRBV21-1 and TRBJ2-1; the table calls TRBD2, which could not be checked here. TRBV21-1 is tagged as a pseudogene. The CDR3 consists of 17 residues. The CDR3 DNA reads TGTGCCAGCAGCAATGGGTCCGGGACTAGCGGGAGCAATGAGCAGTTCTTC. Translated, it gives CASSNGSGTSGSNEQFF.

CDR3 region: CASSPSGGASDTQYF. The CDR3 DNA reads TGTGCCAGCAGCCCTAGCGGGGGGGCTTCAGATACGCAGTATTTT. This chain connects TRBV11-1 to TRBJ2-3, with 12 bases that match TRBD2. The CDR3 spans 15 residues. Trimming cost V 5 bases and J 4 bases; bases outside gene matches: 4. The germline gives CDR1 SGHAT, CDR2 FQDESV (reference sequence).

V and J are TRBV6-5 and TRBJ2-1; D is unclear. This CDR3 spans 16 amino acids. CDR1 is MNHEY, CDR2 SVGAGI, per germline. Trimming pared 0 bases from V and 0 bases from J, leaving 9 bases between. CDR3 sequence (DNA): TGTGCCAGCAGTTACTCGGGCGGCACCTCCTACAATGAGCAGTTCTTC. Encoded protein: CASSYSGGTSYNEQFF.

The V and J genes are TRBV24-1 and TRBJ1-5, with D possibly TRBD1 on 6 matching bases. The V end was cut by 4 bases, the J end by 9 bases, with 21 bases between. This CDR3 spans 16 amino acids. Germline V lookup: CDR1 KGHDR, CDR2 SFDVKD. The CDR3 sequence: CATSDTRTEPLRPQHF. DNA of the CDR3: TGTGCCACCAGTGACACGAGGACAGAGCCCTTAAGGCCCCAGCATTTT.

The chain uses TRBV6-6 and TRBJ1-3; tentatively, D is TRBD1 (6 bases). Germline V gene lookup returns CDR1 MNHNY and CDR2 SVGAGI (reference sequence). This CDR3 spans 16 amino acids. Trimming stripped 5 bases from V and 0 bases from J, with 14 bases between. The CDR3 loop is CASSPFGQYSGNTIYF. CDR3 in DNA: TGTGCCAGCAGTCCCTTCGGACAGTACTCTGGAAACACCATATATTTT.

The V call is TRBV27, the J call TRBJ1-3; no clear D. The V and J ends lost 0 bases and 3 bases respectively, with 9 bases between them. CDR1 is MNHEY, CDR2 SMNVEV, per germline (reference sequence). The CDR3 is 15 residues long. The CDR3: CASSLSRSSGNTIYF. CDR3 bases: TGTGCCAGCAGTTTATCCCGTAGTAGTGGAAACACCATATATTTT.

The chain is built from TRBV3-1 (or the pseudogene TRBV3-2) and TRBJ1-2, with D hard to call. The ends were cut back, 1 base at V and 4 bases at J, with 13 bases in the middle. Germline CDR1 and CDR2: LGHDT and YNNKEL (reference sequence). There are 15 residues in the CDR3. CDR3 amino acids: CASSQVDRLSYGYTF. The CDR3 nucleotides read TGTGCCAGCAGCCAAGTTGATCGGCTTAGCTATGGCTACACCTTC.

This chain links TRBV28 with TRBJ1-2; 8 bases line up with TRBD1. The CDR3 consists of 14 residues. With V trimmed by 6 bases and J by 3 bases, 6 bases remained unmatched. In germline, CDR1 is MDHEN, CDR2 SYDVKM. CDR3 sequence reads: CASSQGAGDYGYTF. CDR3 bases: TGTGCCAGCAGCCAGGGGGCCGGGGACTATGGCTACACCTTC.

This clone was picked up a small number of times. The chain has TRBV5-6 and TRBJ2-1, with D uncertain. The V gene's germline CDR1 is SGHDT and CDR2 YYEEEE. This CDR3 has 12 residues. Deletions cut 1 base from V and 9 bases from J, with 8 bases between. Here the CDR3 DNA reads TGTGCCAGCAGCTTGCGAGGAACTGAGCAGTTCTTC. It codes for CASSLRGTEQFF. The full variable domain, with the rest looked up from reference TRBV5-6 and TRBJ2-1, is DAGVTQSPTHLIKTRGQQVTLRCSPKSGHDTVSWYQQALGQGPQFIFQYYEEEERQRGNFPDRFSGHQFPNYSSELNVNALLLGDSALYLCASSLRGTEQFFGPGTRLTVL.

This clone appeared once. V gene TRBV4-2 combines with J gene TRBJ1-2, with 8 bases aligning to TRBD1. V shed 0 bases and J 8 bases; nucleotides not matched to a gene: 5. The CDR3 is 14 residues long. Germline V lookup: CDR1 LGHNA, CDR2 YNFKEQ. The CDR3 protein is CASSQDDRDRGYTF. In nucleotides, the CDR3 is TGTGCCAGCAGCCAAGATGACCGGGACAGGGGCTACACCTTC.

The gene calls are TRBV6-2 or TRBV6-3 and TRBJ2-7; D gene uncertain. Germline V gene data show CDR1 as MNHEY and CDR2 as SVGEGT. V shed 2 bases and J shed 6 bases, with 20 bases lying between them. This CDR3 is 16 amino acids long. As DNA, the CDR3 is TGTGCCAGCAGTTACGTTGGGGTTCCCCAAACGGGCGAGCAGTACTTC. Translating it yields CASSYVGVPQTGEQYF.

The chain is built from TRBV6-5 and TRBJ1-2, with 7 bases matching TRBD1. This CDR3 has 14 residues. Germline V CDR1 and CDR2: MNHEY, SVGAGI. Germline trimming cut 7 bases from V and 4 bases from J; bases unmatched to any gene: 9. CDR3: CASNPGGAVYGYTF. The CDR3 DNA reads TGTGCCAGCAACCCAGGGGGTGCGGTCTATGGCTACACCTTC.

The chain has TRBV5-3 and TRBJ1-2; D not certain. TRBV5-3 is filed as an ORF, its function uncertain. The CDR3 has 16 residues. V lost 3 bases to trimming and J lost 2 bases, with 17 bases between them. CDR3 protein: CARSSTSVVPNYGYTF. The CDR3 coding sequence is TGTGCCAGAAGCTCAACGTCCGTGGTCCCCAACTATGGCTACACCTTC.

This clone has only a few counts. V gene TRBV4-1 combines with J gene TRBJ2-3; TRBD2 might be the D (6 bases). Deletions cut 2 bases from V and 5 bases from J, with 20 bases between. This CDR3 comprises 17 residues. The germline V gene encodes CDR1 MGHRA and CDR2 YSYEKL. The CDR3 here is CASSQLRTTTLGDTQYF. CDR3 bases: TGCGCCAGCAGCCAACTCCGGACTACTACCCTGGGAGATACGCAGTATTTT.

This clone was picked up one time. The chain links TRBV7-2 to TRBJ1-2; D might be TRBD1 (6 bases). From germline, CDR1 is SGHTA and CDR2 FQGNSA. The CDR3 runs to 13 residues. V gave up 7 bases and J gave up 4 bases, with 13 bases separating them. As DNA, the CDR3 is TGTGCCAGCACCCTACAGGGATTCTATGGCTACACCTTC. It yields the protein CASTLQGFYGYTF.

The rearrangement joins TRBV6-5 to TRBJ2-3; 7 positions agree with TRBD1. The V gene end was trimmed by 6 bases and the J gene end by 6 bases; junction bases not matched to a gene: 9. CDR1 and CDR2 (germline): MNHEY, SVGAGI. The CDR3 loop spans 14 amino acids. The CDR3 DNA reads TGTGCCAGCAGATCGGGACAGTTCGCGGATACGCAGTATTTT. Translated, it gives CASRSGQFADTQYF.

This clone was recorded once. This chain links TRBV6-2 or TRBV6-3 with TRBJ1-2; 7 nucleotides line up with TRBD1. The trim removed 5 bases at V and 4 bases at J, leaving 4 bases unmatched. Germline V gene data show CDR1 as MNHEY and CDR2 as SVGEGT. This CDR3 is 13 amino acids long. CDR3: CASSPRQGYGYTF. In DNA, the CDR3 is TGTGCCAGCAGTCCGCGACAGGGCTATGGCTACACCTTC.